Listed here are 28 T cell receptor beta chains from one sample, sequenced in a study of blood T cell repertoires in COVID-19. Libraries were prepared by immunoSEQ multiplex PCR; TCRdb keeps only in-frame clonotypes and omits some of them. The sample consists of 200,000 to 250,000 clones, more than 75% of them appearing once. The material sequenced was peripheral blood. The receptors stem from a man between 45 and 60 years old with COVID-19, enrolled during active disease.

The chain employs TRBV20-1 and TRBJ2-7; 7 positions agree with TRBD1. The CDR3 totals 12 residues. The germline V gene encodes CDR1 DFQATT and CDR2 SNEGSKA (reference sequence). Trimming cost V 3 bases and J 5 bases; bases outside gene matches: 4. CDR3 in amino acids: CSASEDRHEQYF. The CDR3 nucleotides are TGCAGTGCTAGTGAGGACAGGCACGAGCAGTACTTC.

The chain uses TRBV4-1 and TRBJ2-2; 11 bases fit TRBD1. Germline trimming cut 2 bases from V and 6 bases from J; bases unmatched to any gene: 5. Per the germline V gene, CDR1 is MGHRA and CDR2 is YSYEKL. The CDR3 spans 16 residues. The CDR3 DNA sequence: TGCGCCAGCAGCCAACTCCGGGACAGGGGGTCCGGGGAGCTGTTTTTT. Translated, it gives CASSQLRDRGSGELFF.

The chain combines TRBV23-1 with TRBJ2-7; D is perhaps TRBD2 (6 bases). TRBV23-1 is assigned to the ORF class and has an uncertain function. Trimming removed 8 bases from V and 2 bases from J, with 10 bases in between. The CDR3 runs 12 residues. CDR3 protein: CASRLGPYEQYF. The DNA of the CDR3 is TGCGCCAGCCGACTAGGTCCCTACGAGCAGTACTTC.

In its sample, this clone was seen once. This chain joins TRBV11-2 and TRBJ2-7; tentative D call: TRBD1 (6 bases). The germline V and J ends were trimmed by 4 bases and 6 bases, with 19 bases remaining between them. Germline CDR1 is SGHAT and CDR2 is FQNNGV. This CDR3 has 15 amino acids. CDR3 bases: TGTGCCAGCAGCTACCTCTCCGTGGGGGCTGGCGAGCAGTACTTC. It yields the protein CASSYLSVGAGEQYF.

This clone was observed a few times. The chain employs TRBV18 and TRBJ2-1, with TRBD2 as a possible D gene (6 bases). The CDR3 totals 16 residues. Trimming cost V 3 bases and J 4 bases, with 16 bases left between them. Germline-derived CDR1 and CDR2 are KGHSH and LQKENI. In DNA, the CDR3 is TGTGCCAGCTCACCCCCAGGTGGCGGGGCTTACAATGAGCAGTTCTTC. This codes for CASSPPGGGAYNEQFF.

J is TRBJ2-3 and V is TRBV4-3; TRBD2 matches at 13 bases. V lost 1 base to trimming and J lost 3 bases; unmatched junction nucleotides: 7. Per germline, CDR1 LGHNA and CDR2 YSLEER. CDR3 length equals 18 residues. CDR3 sequence: CASSQVLTSGGGTDTQYF. The DNA for the CDR3 is TGCGCCAGCAGCCAAGTCCTTACTAGCGGGGGGGGAACAGATACGCAGTATTTT.

The CDR3 coding sequence is TGTGCCAGCAGTTTACAGGAGGATCAGCCCCAGCATTTT. The encoded protein is CASSLQEDQPQHF. The genes are TRBV12-3 or TRBV12-4 and TRBJ1-5; D call uncertain. V was shortened by 2 bases and J by 5 bases, with 7 bases between the two germline ends. There are 13 residues in the CDR3.

This chain links TRBV24-1 with TRBJ2-1; the match to TRBD1 covers 7 bases. CDR1 is KGHDR and CDR2 is SFDVKD in the germline V gene. This CDR3 region has 15 residues. The V and J ends lost 3 bases and 0 bases, in that order; junction bases with no gene match: 1. Here the CDR3 reads CATSDGTVSYNEQFF. CDR3 nucleotides: TGTGCCACCAGTGATGGGACAGTCTCCTACAATGAGCAGTTCTTC.

This clone occurred once. V is TRBV24-1 and J is TRBJ1-5; D remains ambiguous. The CDR3 is 14 residues long. V was shortened by 3 bases and J by 4 bases, with 9 bases between the two germline ends. Germline CDR1 reads KGHDR; CDR2 reads SFDVKD. Here the CDR3 reads CATSDPGMNQPQHF. In nucleotides, the CDR3 is TGTGCCACCAGTGATCCGGGGATGAATCAGCCCCAGCATTTT.

Here the CDR3 DNA reads TGTGCCAGCAGCGCGACAGACCTCCCCTCTGGGGCCAACGTCCTGACTTTC. Translation gives CASSATDLPSGANVLTF. This rearrangement joins TRBV9 to TRBJ2-6; D might be TRBD1 (5 bases). The CDR3 loop spans 17 amino acids. With 3 bases removed from V and 0 bases from J, the gap between germline ends came to 13 bases. CDR1 is SGDLS, CDR2 YYNGEE, per germline.

CDR3 residues: CASTSGTVNQPQHF. The CDR3 coding sequence is TGTGCCAGCACCTCGGGGACAGTCAATCAGCCCCAGCATTTT. The J gene is TRBJ1-5, the V gene TRBV6-5; 7 bases line up with TRBD1. CDR3 length equals 14 residues. Trimming took 7 bases from V and 3 from J; bases not matched to a gene: 6. CDR1 is MNHEY and CDR2 is SVGAGI in the germline V gene.

The V and J genes are TRBV4-2 and TRBJ2-3; TRBD2 agrees at 8 bases. Germline V gene sequence: CDR1 LGHNA, CDR2 YNFKEQ. The V segment lost 0 bases and the J segment 5 bases; nucleotides outside the gene matches: 16. The CDR3 contains 19 residues. The CDR3 DNA follows: TGTGCCAGCAGCCAAGATTTCGGGGGGGAACCCGGTAGAGTAGATACGCAGTATTTT. The encoded protein is CASSQDFGGEPGRVDTQYF.

The chain recombines TRBV19 with TRBJ1-1, with D uncertain. The V gene lost 4 bases and the J gene lost 0 bases, with 9 bases spanning the gap. The CDR3 runs 14 residues. CDR1 and CDR2 (germline): LNHDA, SQIVND (reference sequence). CDR3 sequence reads: CASSTDPVNTEAFF. In DNA, the CDR3 is TGTGCCAGTAGTACAGACCCAGTGAACACTGAAGCTTTCTTT.

The chain carries TRBV13 and TRBJ1-2; maybe TRBD1 (6 bases). V lost 2 bases, J lost 4 bases, and 17 bases lay in between. Germline V lookup: CDR1 PRHDT, CDR2 FYEKMQ (reference sequence). The CDR3 length is 16 residues. Here the CDR3 reads CASSLYSQQGLYGYTF. The DNA for the CDR3 is TGTGCCAGCAGCTTATACTCCCAACAGGGCCTCTATGGCTACACCTTC.

The chain is built from TRBV30 and TRBJ2-2, with D uncertain. The CDR3 has 11 amino acids. V shed 2 bases and J shed 6 bases, with 4 bases lying between them. The germline V gene has CDR1 GTSNPN and CDR2 SVGIG (reference sequence). The CDR3 nucleotides are TGTGCCTGGAGTCTACCCGGGGAGCTGTTTTTT. Translating it yields CAWSLPGELFF.

The V gene is TRBV13, the J gene TRBJ2-3, with D possibly being TRBD2 (6 bases). CDR1 is PRHDT, CDR2 FYEKMQ, per germline (reference sequence). The CDR3 is 16 amino acids. V was clipped by 5 bases and J by 2 bases, with 17 bases between them. The CDR3, as DNA: TGTGCCAGCAGCGGCTACGGGACGGGAGTCACAGATACGCAGTATTTT. It translates to CASSGYGTGVTDTQYF.

This clone was recorded only once. This chain connects TRBV6-5 to TRBJ1-6, with D unresolved. Trimming shortened V by 3 bases and J by 7 bases, and 7 bases separated the two germline ends. This CDR3 has 13 residues. Germline values: CDR1 MNHEY, CDR2 SVGAGI. The CDR3 reads CASSYDQNSPLHF. CDR3 DNA: TGTGCCAGCAGTTATGATCAGAATTCACCCCTCCACTTT.

The chain links TRBV19 to TRBJ1-2; tentative D call: TRBD1 (5 bases). V was clipped by 7 bases and J by 7 bases, with 16 bases between them. Germline-derived CDR1 and CDR2 are LNHDA and SQIVND (reference sequence). The CDR3 runs 13 residues. The CDR3 region is CASTPRAGFGYTF. The CDR3 nucleotides are TGTGCCAGTACCCCCAGGGCGGGATTTGGCTACACCTTC.

This chain links TRBV2 with TRBJ2-1, with 9 bases that match TRBD2. After removal of 8 bases from V and 6 bases from J, the junction contained 2 bases not matched to a gene. Germline loops: CDR1 SNHLY, CDR2 FYNNEI. CDR3 length: 12 residues. The CDR3 DNA follows: TGTGCCAGCCTAGCGGGGTTCAATGAGCAGTTCTTC. Protein product: CASLAGFNEQFF. The full variable domain, rest sourced from reference TRBV2 and TRBJ2-1, is EPEVTQTPSHQVTQMGQEVILRCVPISNHLYFYWYRQILGQKVEFLVSFYNNEISEKSEIFDDQFSVERPDGSNFTLKIRSTKLEDSAMYFCASLAGFNEQFFGPGTRLTVL.

The gene calls are TRBV19 and TRBJ1-2; TRBD1 matches at 11 bases. V shed 4 bases, J shed 4 bases, and the junction held 2 bases outside the gene matches. CDR3 length equals 14 residues. The germline gives CDR1 LNHDA, CDR2 SQIVND (reference sequence). The CDR3 reads CASSRTGGGYGYTF. The CDR3 DNA sequence: TGTGCCAGTAGTAGGACAGGGGGCGGCTATGGCTACACCTTC.

The chain recombines TRBV4-1 with TRBJ2-1, with D possibly being TRBD2 (5 bases). The V and J ends lost 4 bases and 5 bases respectively, with 12 bases between them. Germline V gene lookup returns CDR1 MGHRA and CDR2 YSYEKL. There are 14 residues in the CDR3. The CDR3 coding sequence is TGCGCCAGCAGCCCGAGAGACGGGAACAATGAGCAGTTCTTC. This codes for CASSPRDGNNEQFF.

This chain joins TRBV6-2 or TRBV6-3 and TRBJ2-7; D remains ambiguous. CDR1 and CDR2 (germline): MNHEY, SVGEGT. Trimming stripped 0 bases from V and 3 bases from J, with 12 bases between. The CDR3 has 15 residues. The CDR3 DNA is TGTGCCAGCAGTTACTCGAGCCCCAACTTCTACGAGCAGTACTTC. Translating it yields CASSYSSPNFYEQYF.

This chain joins TRBV30 and TRBJ1-2, with TRBD1 identical over 9 bases. Losses at the gene ends were 3 bases for V and 4 bases for J; bases not matched to a gene: 12. This CDR3 comprises 16 residues. Germline V gene data show CDR1 as GTSNPN and CDR2 as SVGIG (reference sequence). In DNA, the CDR3 is TGTGCCTGGAGGTCTAGGGGACAGGGATTTCCCTATGGCTACACCTTC. Its translation is CAWRSRGQGFPYGYTF.

The J gene is TRBJ2-2, the V gene TRBV7-2; TRBD1 matches at 7 bases. The CDR3 consists of 14 residues. V was clipped by 1 base and J by 9 bases; unmatched bases: 5. Per the germline V gene, CDR1 is SGHTA and CDR2 is FQGNSA. The CDR3 DNA reads as TGTGCCAGCAGCTTAGGACAGGGTCTAAGGGAGCTGTTTTTT. Translating gives CASSLGQGLRELFF.

The rearrangement uses TRBV19 and TRBJ1-1, with D possibly TRBD1 on 6 matching bases. CDR3 size: 13 residues. Germline values: CDR1 LNHDA, CDR2 SQIVND (reference sequence). The V end lost 5 bases, the J end lost 4 bases, and 11 bases lay between the germline ends. The chain's CDR3 is CASSSQGGTEAFF. The CDR3 DNA sequence: TGTGCCAGTAGTTCACAGGGCGGCACTGAAGCTTTCTTT.

The chain has TRBV30 and TRBJ2-1; TRBD2 agrees at 9 bases. The J segment lost 9 bases and the V segment lost 2 bases, leaving 20 bases of the junction unmatched. The CDR3 loop spans 18 amino acids. Germline CDR1 GTSNPN, CDR2 SVGIG (reference sequence). The CDR3 sequence: CAWSLGGSGSYSGAEQFF. In nucleotides, the CDR3 is TGTGCCTGGAGTCTGGGGGGTAGCGGGAGTTATTCCGGTGCTGAGCAGTTCTTC.

The rearrangement joins TRBV2 to TRBJ2-7; TRBD1 might be the D (5 bases). The germline gives CDR1 SNHLY, CDR2 FYNNEI. This CDR3 has 15 residues. Trimming left V 7 bases short and J 0 bases short, with 16 bases between. The DNA for the CDR3 is TGTGCCAGCACCAAAGGGGAACTTAACTCCTACGAGCAGTACTTC. Protein: CASTKGELNSYEQYF. Full variable domain (rest looked up from reference TRBV2 and TRBJ2-7): EPEVTQTPSHQVTQMGQEVILRCVPISNHLYFYWYRQILGQKVEFLVSFYNNEISEKSEIFDDQFSVERPDGSNFTLKIRSTKLEDSAMYFCASTKGELNSYEQYFGPGTRLTVT.

The chain links TRBV6-5 to TRBJ2-3; 8 nucleotides line up with TRBD2. With V trimmed by 4 bases and J by 2 bases, 5 bases remained unmatched. CDR1 is MNHEY, CDR2 SVGAGI, per germline. The CDR3 runs to 15 residues. The DNA for the CDR3 is TGTGCCAGCAGTTCACGGGGGGGGGTCACAGATACGCAGTATTTT. Translated: CASSSRGGVTDTQYF.